This T cell receptor beta chain was identified in a study of blood T cells in healthy people across ages. General study points: Naive and antigen-experienced cells were not separated, limiting conclusive comparison. Nothing was known about donor CMV status, and this possibly confounded expanded clonotype changes.

Worth noting for this clonotype: Its antigen is not identified.

Alongside a J-beta primer mix, a sample-barcoded 5' primer served in a second PCR lasting about 6 to 12 cycles. The template-switch adaptor was a 5' adaptor with 12 random nucleotides. It tagged each cDNA molecule. TCRdb reanalysed the 5' RACE reads using MiXCR and keeps one entry per CDR3 protein. Found here are over a million distinct CDR3 sequences, 40% to 45% of them singletons; the top ten hold around 4%. Isolated PBMCs totaled at least 6 million in each sample. The germline V gene encodes CDR1 SGHTA and CDR2 FQGNSA. The length of the CDR3 is 16 residues. Sequenced material: blood. This sequence originates from a young woman in good health. This chain connects TRBV7-2 to TRBJ2-1, with 7 bases lining up with TRBD1. The better agreement between TRBJ2-7 and the DNA end casts doubt on the J call. The CDR3 nucleotides read TGTGCCAGCAGCTTGTTGGCCTGGGACAGCAACAATGAGCAGTACTTC. Translation: CASSLLAWDSNNEQYF.